This TCR beta chain originates from a study of identical twins (TCRdb year 2016). Background for the entire study: TCR alpha and beta repertoires from monozygotic twins, unrelated adults of various ages and cord blood were deep-sequenced to test whether fetal clonotypes persist. To rule out contamination, replicate twin experiments were performed at different times with different library preparation protocols. Study-wide conclusions, independent of this receptor: Compared with coincidental sharing between unrelated individuals, out-of-frame TCR alpha sequences shared between twins had an excess of sequences with low generation probability. Because the same donors could not be followed over many years, the conclusions relied on cross-sectional statistical analysis. Invariant T cells such as MAIT and iNKT could partly confound zero-insertion analyses, although diverse VJ usage argued against such confounding for most clonotypes. In monozygotic twins, recombination models systematically underestimated out-of-frame TCR alpha sharing, but the models matched the sharing seen between unrelated individuals. The excess sharing between twins in beta out-of-frame sequences was weaker because fewer shared sequences reduced the signal-to-noise ratio. Abundant cord blood beta clonotypes carried fewer insertions; young adult naive repertoires showed a weaker similar trend, while memory repertoires showed none.

This clonotype was seen a few times. Its binding antigen is unknown. No base-level quality is on record; no much larger clone is a single base apart. Library method: 5' RACE. Sequenced using an Illumina HiSeq 2000. Template switching added a universal primer binding site, and the final cDNA carried a unique molecular identifier that allowed TCR cDNA molecules to be counted accurately. First-strand cDNA for TCR alpha and beta chains was synthesized from specific primers in the conserved constant-segment region. Each cDNA library was double barcoded, with a SMART-Mk sample barcode plus Illumina barcodes, to control for contamination. TruSeq adapter sequences and Illumina sample barcodes were added in two successive PCR steps. TCR alpha and beta cDNA libraries were sequenced on the Illumina HiSeq platform with custom primers. Concerning the study's data processing: Raw reads were processed with MiGEC to extract unique molecular identifiers, and MiXCR was used to determine CDR3 positions. Recombination models were inferred per individual with the repgenHMM and IGoR tools using an EM algorithm. Shared clonotype analysis was performed with the tcR package in R, normalizing sharing by the product of cloneset sizes. To study raw recombination free of thymic and clonal selection effects, out-of-frame nonproductive sequences were analyzed. The public sequencing data were trimmed at Q25 with fastp and processed into clonotypes with MiXCR by TCRdb, which kept only in-frame beta chains. Under each unique CDR3 protein, matching rows form one entry showing the most common genes and DNA. The V and J calls were determined by TCRdb, not by the authors. Present in this sample are approximately 590,000 distinct CDR3 sequences, 9.6% of which were seen just once. The leading ten clones occupy 2.5% to 3.5% of the sample.

V is clipped by 5 bases and J by 2 bases, and the sequence between their germline boundaries is 12 bases long. The cysteine opens and the phenylalanine closes a CDR3 of 14 amino acids. Solely the CDR3 DNA is kept, with 42 bases framed from the first base. From the germline V gene, CDR1 is MNHNS and CDR2 is SASEGT. All donors were healthy Caucasians. Three pairs of female monozygotic twins, all aged roughly 18 to 29 years, made up the twin cohort. The RNA used for TCR libraries was isolated from peripheral blood mononuclear cells. Separately, the same data were catalogued under a study of yellow fever vaccine responses in identical twins. As the second paper documents: The T cell response to vaccination in identical twins was reported by the authors to appear partly convergent and partly personalized. In the study, vaccine-responding T cell clones were precisely tracked in identical twins.

The receptor was derived from a woman younger than 35 in good health. The sequenced material came from PBMCs. The V and J genes are TRBV6-1 and TRBJ2-5, and possibly TRBD1, on 6 matching bases. The base sequence is TGTGCCAGCAGTACAGGGTCAGGGCAAGAGACCCAGTACTTC. The resulting protein is CASSTGSGQETQYF.